The entry below describes one T cell receptor (beta chain). The specificity of this receptor is unknown. The record has no base qualities; no much larger clone is one base away. TCRbeta CDR3 regions were amplified from genomic DNA by means of the immunoSEQ Assay, a bias-controlled multiplex PCR. The paper's processing steps were these. Nucleated cell counts per sample were estimated from amplification of reference gene primers within the assay. To quantify the absolute abundance of each unique TCRbeta CDR3 rearrangement, sequence reads were collapsed and filtered. For each sample, productive Simpson clonality was calculated as the square root of Simpson's diversity index over productive rearrangements. Sourced from immuneACCESS, this table was stored by TCRdb with only in-frame sequences that have V and J called. A share of the clones is absent; for the studies checked, an unresolved V gene accounts for under half, and the remainder has no known explanation. V and J calls plus clone size are reproduced from that table; the DNA served to infer D and trimming. This sample lists 70,000 or so clones; about 85% were detected once. The top ten constitute approximately 35% of the sample.

Based on the germline V gene, the CDR1 and CDR2 sequences are SGHAT and FQNNGV. Taken from cysteine to phenylalanine, the CDR3 has 18 residues. CDR3 DNA is the only sequence kept; it has 54 bases, read in frame from the first base. Between the V and J ends, shortened by 7 bases and 2 bases respectively, the junction contains 27 bases. This specimen belongs to a study of blood T cell repertoires in COVID-19 (dated by TCRdb to 2018 to 2021). Describing the broader study: Collaborator samples came from the United States, Italy and Spain and covered acute and convalescent phases of COVID-19. The material from the prospective study consisted of cDNA or gDNA derived from T cells, B-cell-depleted T cells, or PBMCs. Deeply sampled blood TCRbeta repertoires from subjects exposed to, actively infected with, or recovered from COVID-19 were included in the dataset. The repertoires were made available in a free public database intended to serve as a resource for research on the immune response to SARS-CoV-2. The samples were drawn from the first 160 participants of the ongoing ImmuneRACE study and from 950 to 1,500 subjects provided by 6 global collaborators. The sample metadata nearly always contained a de-identified subject ID, COVID-19 status, age in years and sex. HLA class I and class II types, where available, came from metadata supplied by the sample provider rather than from assay-based typing.

The collaborating institutions used their own protocols to collect whole blood in K2EDTA tubes. For TCRbeta analysis, collaborators shipped samples as frozen whole blood, isolated PBMCs, or DNA extracted from either of those sample types. The paper as a whole reports these results and caveats: The amount of clinical and demographic metadata varied by source and participant and was provided uncurated.

Sequencing was done on a sample of peripheral blood. This receptor was obtained from an elderly woman with active or convalescent COVID-19. The V and J genes are TRBV11-2 and TRBJ2-7; the D gene is perhaps TRBD2, on 5 matching bases. The nucleotides read TGTGCCAGCACCCATCCTCGAGGGTGGGCAGAATTTACCTACGAGCAGTACTTC. It translates to CASTHPRGWAEFTYEQYF.